A single sample is the source of the 20 T cell receptor beta chains below, sequenced in a study of identical twins. TCRdb analysed the 5' RACE reads with MiXCR anew, one entry per CDR3 protein. This table holds some 240,000 distinct CDR3 sequences, about 10% found once. Sequenced: memory T cells sorted from blood. Every receptor here comes from a man aged 50 to 59 in good health.

The V and J genes are TRBV19 and TRBJ1-1; D unclear. Between the trimmed V and J ends, which lost 3 bases and 1 base, there was a span of 12 bases. The CDR3 consists of 15 residues. Germline lookup yields CDR1 LNHDA and CDR2 SQIVND (reference sequence). The CDR3 region has the DNA TGTGCCAGTAGTATGGAATGGACGCCGAACACTGAAGCTTTCTTT. As protein: CASSMEWTPNTEAFF.

Ten or more counts support this clonotype. The CDR3 region is CASSLDRGGRMEQYF. CDR3 DNA sequence: TGTGCCAGCAGCTTAGATCGGGGAGGGAGAATGGAGCAGTACTTC. This chain joins TRBV7-2 and TRBJ2-7, with 7 bases that match TRBD2. Losses at the gene ends were 1 base for V and 7 bases for J; bases not matched to a gene: 10. Germline values: CDR1 SGHTA, CDR2 FQGNSA. CDR3 length: 15 amino acids.

The rearrangement joins TRBV5-6 to TRBJ2-1; tentatively, D is TRBD1 (6 bases). The CDR3 loop spans 16 amino acids. Trimming pared 1 base from V and 4 bases from J, leaving 15 bases between. Germline V gene sequence: CDR1 SGHDT, CDR2 YYEEEE. CDR3 DNA: TGTGCCAGCAGCTTGTTTGACAGGACGCCTTACAATGAGCAGTTCTTC. This codes for CASSLFDRTPYNEQFF.

In this sample, this clonotype turned up many times. V gene TRBV2 combines with J gene TRBJ1-6; no definite D call. The CDR3 consists of 11 residues. Per germline, CDR1 SNHLY and CDR2 FYNNEI. V lost 7 bases, J lost 7 bases, and 5 bases lay in between. CDR3 sequence: CASKGNSPLHF. CDR3 DNA sequence: TGTGCCAGCAAGGGCAATTCACCCCTCCACTTT.

J is TRBJ2-7 and V is TRBV5-4; a possible D gene is TRBD2 (5 bases). The CDR3 loop spans 14 amino acids. V was pared by 4 bases and J by 5 bases, with 16 bases between. Germline assignment: CDR1 SGHNT and CDR2 YYREEE (reference sequence). CDR3 sequence reads: CASSPEAQTHEQYF. CDR3 nucleotide sequence: TGTGCCAGCAGCCCGGAGGCGCAGACCCACGAGCAGTACTTC.

This clonotype was seen ten or more times. This rearrangement joins TRBV27 to TRBJ2-5; D tentatively reads TRBD1 or TRBD2 (5 bases each). Per germline, CDR1 MNHEY and CDR2 SMNVEV (reference sequence). Deletions cut 8 bases from V and 0 bases from J, with 10 bases between. The CDR3 consists of 13 residues. Written as DNA, the CDR3 is TGTGCCAGCGCCGGGACCTACCAAGAGACCCAGTACTTC. Its translation is CASAGTYQETQYF.

This clonotype was detected ten times or more. The chain has TRBV5-1 and TRBJ1-4; no clear D. Per germline, CDR1 SGHRS and CDR2 YFSETQ. The CDR3 totals 15 residues. V gave up 4 bases and J gave up 0 bases, with 10 bases separating them. CDR3 amino acids: CASSGNSATNEKLFF. The CDR3 bases are TGCGCCAGCAGCGGGAACAGTGCAACTAATGAAAAACTGTTTTTT.

The sample holds a few counts of this clonotype. The rearrangement links TRBV5-8 to TRBJ2-1; 7 positions agree with TRBD2. Trimming cost V 5 bases and J 8 bases; bases outside gene matches: 13. This CDR3 is built from 15 residues. CDR1 and CDR2 (germline): SGHTS, YDEGEE. The CDR3 loop is CASRSGGSAIYEQFF. CDR3 DNA: TGTGCCAGCAGGTCCGGGGGGTCGGCGATCTATGAGCAGTTCTTC.

V usage is TRBV10-3 and J usage is TRBJ2-1, with TRBD2 matching 7 bases. The CDR3 has 15 amino acids. CDR1 ENHRY and CDR2 SYGVKD come from the germline V gene. V lost 2 bases, J lost 2 bases, and 3 bases stayed unmatched. The CDR3 region has the DNA TGTGCCATCAGTGAGCAGCGGGGTGCCTACAATGAGCAGTTCTTC. It is translated as CAISEQRGAYNEQFF.

This clonotype was seen many times. The genes are TRBV24-1 and TRBJ2-1; D uncertain. V was trimmed by 2 bases and J by 7 bases, leaving 11 bases between them. This CDR3 region has 14 residues. Germline V gives CDR1 KGHDR, CDR2 SFDVKD. This chain's CDR3 is CATSDSRAGNEQFF. As DNA, the CDR3 is TGTGCCACCAGTGATTCCCGGGCCGGTAATGAGCAGTTCTTC.

The rearrangement links TRBV20-1 to TRBJ1-6; 7 bases fit TRBD1. This CDR3 spans 13 amino acids. Germline V gives CDR1 DFQATT, CDR2 SNEGSKA (reference sequence). CDR3: CTAARDSGSPLHF. CDR3 bases: TGCACCGCGGCCAGGGACAGTGGTTCACCCCTCCACTTT.

This chain uses TRBV29-1 with TRBJ2-1; 13 nucleotides match TRBD2. The CDR3 is 13 residues long. Per germline, CDR1 SQVTM and CDR2 ANQGSEA. Unmatched junction bases numbered 5, after V lost 6 bases and J lost 9 bases. CDR3 nucleotides: TGCAGCGTGTTGGGACTAGCGGGGTCTGAGCAGTTCTTC. Protein sequence: CSVLGLAGSEQFF.

This clonotype was recorded at least ten times. This chain connects TRBV20-1 to TRBJ1-2, with 7 bases matching TRBD1. V gave up 4 bases and J gave up 3 bases; unmatched junction bases: 8. Germline CDR1 and CDR2: DFQATT and SNEGSKA (reference sequence). This CDR3 has 14 residues. For the CDR3, the DNA is TGCAGTGCTACAACAGGGGCTAGCGACTATGGCTACACCTTC. Amino acid sequence: CSATTGASDYGYTF.

This clonotype occurred a few times. The chain joins TRBV12-3 or TRBV12-4 to TRBJ2-7; D unresolved. This CDR3 is built from 13 residues. V gave up 6 bases and J gave up 6 bases, with 15 bases separating them. CDR3 coding DNA: TGTGCCAGCAGCCTTTCAAGTGGCGGCGAGCAGTACTTC. Its translation: CASSLSSGGEQYF.

The sample holds many counts of this clonotype. This chain connects TRBV5-1 to TRBJ1-3; D is perhaps TRBD1 (6 bases). CDR1 and CDR2 from the germline V gene are SGHRS and YFSETQ. The germline V and J ends were trimmed by 4 bases and 0 bases, with 14 bases remaining between them. CDR3 length: 16 residues. CDR3 residues: CASSRLGGYSGNTIYF. CDR3 sequence (DNA): TGCGCCAGCAGCCGATTAGGGGGGTACTCTGGAAACACCATATATTTT.

This clonotype was seen ten or more times. The chain combines TRBV20-1 with TRBJ2-5; D possibly corresponds to TRBD1 (6 bases). Deletions cut 6 bases from V and 1 base from J, with 15 bases between. CDR3 length: 14 residues. Germline V gene data show CDR1 as DFQATT and CDR2 as SNEGSKA (reference sequence). In DNA form, the CDR3 reads TGCAGTGCGAGCCCCAGGGGTTTCCAAGAGACCCAGTACTTC. Protein sequence: CSASPRGFQETQYF.

The sample holds many counts of this clonotype. The rearrangement uses TRBV7-3 and TRBJ2-7, with 8 bases that match TRBD1. The CDR3 runs to 13 residues. Germline-derived CDR1 and CDR2 are SGHTA and FQGTGA. V dropped 3 bases and J dropped 4; count of bases not matched to a gene: 2. Here the CDR3 DNA reads TGTGCCAGCAGCTTGACAGGGGAGTACGAGCAGTACTTC. It codes for CASSLTGEYEQYF. Complete variable domain (other parts from reference TRBV7-3 and TRBJ2-7): GAGVSQTPSNKVTEKGKYVELRCDPISGHTALYWYRQSLGQGPEFLIYFQGTGAADDSGLPNDRFFAVRPEGSVSTLKIQRTERGDSAVYLCASSLTGEYEQYFGPGTRLTVT.

This clonotype occurred many times. The chain uses TRBV9 and TRBJ2-3; 7 bases match TRBD2. The CDR3 length is 16 residues. V shed 4 bases and J 4 bases; nucleotides not matched to a gene: 12. Looked up from germline, CDR1 is SGDLS and CDR2 is YYNGEE. The DNA of the CDR3 is TGTGCCAGCAGCACATATGGGGGGGAGTTCGCAGATACGCAGTATTTT. Protein: CASSTYGGEFADTQYF.

The table lists this clonotype with a few counts. This sequence joins TRBV4-1 and TRBJ1-2; 9 positions agree with TRBD1. The CDR3 length is 13 residues. V shed 5 bases, J shed 4 bases, and the junction held 2 bases outside the gene matches. Germline V gene sequence: CDR1 MGHRA, CDR2 YSYEKL. The CDR3 DNA follows: TGCGCCAGCAGCGAGGGACAGGGCTATGGCTACACCTTC. This translates into CASSEGQGYGYTF.

The rearrangement uses TRBV24-1 and TRBJ2-3; 9 positions match TRBD2. The germline V gene encodes CDR1 KGHDR and CDR2 SFDVKD. After removal of 0 bases from V and 3 bases from J, the junction contained 3 bases not matched to a gene. The CDR3 is 16 amino acids. CDR3 DNA sequence: TGTGCCACCAGTGATTTGAGCGGGAGGACAACAGATACGCAGTATTTT. Translation: CATSDLSGRTTDTQYF.